This T cell receptor beta chain was profiled in a study of cytomegalovirus exposure and HLA in healthy donors. Findings and limits, study-wide: With later analysis, a missense DCLRE1C variant became linked to TCR beta V- and J-gene trimming. Judged likely to be a sequencing artifact was a cluster of highly shared sequence variants. Donors belonging to an Asian-associated ancestry cluster reportedly showed fewer N-insertions in productive TCRs than the roughly 670-donor mean, according to what a later analysis found.

Regarding this clone: The antigen is undetermined.

In the PCR, 60 Vbeta and 13 Jbeta primers were used. Clones were read by immunoSEQ multiplex PCR, and TCRdb kept only the in-frame ones, dropping some. The sample gives around 130,000 clones, roughly 85% of which show up once; less than 7% is in the top ten. This clonotype originated in a woman aged 30 to 39 in good health and CMV-seropositive. Source material: PBMCs.

CDR3 nucleotides: TGTGCCAGCAGCCAAGATTACGGGACAGGGGGTGAAAAACTGTTTTTT. Its protein product is CASSQDYGTGGEKLFF. This rearrangement joins TRBV4-2 to TRBJ1-4, with 11 bases identical to TRBD1. Germline V gene sequence: CDR1 LGHNA, CDR2 YNFKEQ. There are 16 residues in the CDR3. J gave up 7 bases and V 0 bases, and 4 bases lay outside the gene matches.